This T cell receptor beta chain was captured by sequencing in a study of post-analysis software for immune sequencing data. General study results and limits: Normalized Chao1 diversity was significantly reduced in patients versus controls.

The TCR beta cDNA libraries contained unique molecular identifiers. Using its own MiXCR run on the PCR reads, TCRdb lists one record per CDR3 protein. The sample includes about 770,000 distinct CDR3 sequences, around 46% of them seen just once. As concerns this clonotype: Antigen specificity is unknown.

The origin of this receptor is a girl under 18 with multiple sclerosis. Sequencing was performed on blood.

This CDR3 reads CASSRRDRGRAEAFF. CDR3 in DNA: TGTGCCAGCAGCAGGCGGGACAGGGGGAGAGCTGAAGCTTTCTTT. The rearrangement joins TRBV9 to TRBJ1-1; the match to TRBD1 covers 11 bases. The length of the CDR3 is 15 residues. Germline loops: CDR1 SGDLS, CDR2 YYNGEE. Trimming removed 4 bases from V and 6 bases from J; junction bases left unmatched: 8.